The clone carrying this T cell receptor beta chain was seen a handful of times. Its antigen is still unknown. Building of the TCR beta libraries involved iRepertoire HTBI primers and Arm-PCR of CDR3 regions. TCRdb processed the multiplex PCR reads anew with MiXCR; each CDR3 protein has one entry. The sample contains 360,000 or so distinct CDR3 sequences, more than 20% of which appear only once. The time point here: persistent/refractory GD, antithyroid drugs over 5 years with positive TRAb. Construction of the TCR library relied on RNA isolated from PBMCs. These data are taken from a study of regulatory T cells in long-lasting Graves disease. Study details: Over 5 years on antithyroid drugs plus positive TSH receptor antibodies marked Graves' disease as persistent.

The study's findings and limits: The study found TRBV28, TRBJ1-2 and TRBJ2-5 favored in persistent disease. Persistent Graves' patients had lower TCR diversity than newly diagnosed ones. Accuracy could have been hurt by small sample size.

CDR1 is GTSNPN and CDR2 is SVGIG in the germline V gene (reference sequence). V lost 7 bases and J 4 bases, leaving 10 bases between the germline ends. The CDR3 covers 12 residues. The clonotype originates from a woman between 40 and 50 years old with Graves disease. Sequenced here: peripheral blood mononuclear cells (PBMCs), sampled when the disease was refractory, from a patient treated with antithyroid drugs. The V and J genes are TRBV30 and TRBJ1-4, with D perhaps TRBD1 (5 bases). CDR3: CASGLLNEKLFF. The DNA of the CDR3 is TGTGCCTCGGGACTTCTTAATGAAAAACTGTTTTTT.